The 8 T cell receptor beta chains reported below all come from one sample, sequenced in a study of shared clonotypes between healthy human individuals. Selected positively for CCR7 and CD45RO-negative, naive CD8 cells excluded terminally differentiated effector memory CD45RA+ cells. Assay: immunoSEQ multiplex PCR; the TCRdb copy retains only in-frame clones and omits some. Of around 2,000,000 clones in the sample, about 95% are singletons; the top ten hold 0.9% to 1.3%. Input material: naive CD8+ T cells sorted from blood. Every receptor here comes from a man aged 18 to 30 in good health.

This clone turned up a few times. The genes are TRBV27 and TRBJ1-1; D gene uncertain. The ends were cut back, 3 bases at V and 6 bases at J, with 14 bases in the middle. The germline V gene encodes CDR1 MNHEY and CDR2 SMNVEV (reference sequence). This CDR3 region has 14 residues. CDR3 residues: CASSFSSALAEAFF. In nucleotides, the CDR3 is TGTGCCAGCAGTTTTAGTAGCGCGCTCGCTGAAGCTTTCTTT.

The chain recombines TRBV4-1 with TRBJ2-4, with D possibly being TRBD2 (6 bases). V was pared by 4 bases and J by 0 bases, with 13 bases between. This CDR3 spans 16 amino acids. Germline CDR1 reads MGHRA; CDR2 reads YSYEKL. This CDR3 reads CASSLPEGLAKNIQYF. The CDR3 DNA follows: TGCGCCAGCAGCCTACCGGAGGGGCTAGCCAAAAACATTCAGTACTTC.

Comment on this clone: The same CDR3 can be traced to other DNA sequences in this sample. As DNA, the CDR3 is TGTGCCAGCAGCTTTTTAAATTCACCCCTCCACTTT. It encodes CASSFLNSPLHF. The chain joins TRBV13 to TRBJ1-6; D is unresolved. V was trimmed by 3 bases and J by 7 bases, leaving 4 bases between them. The CDR3 spans 12 residues. Germline values: CDR1 PRHDT, CDR2 FYEKMQ (reference sequence).

The genes are TRBV19 and TRBJ1-1; TRBD1 might be the D (6 bases). This CDR3 region has 13 residues. Germline assignment: CDR1 LNHDA and CDR2 SQIVND (reference sequence). V was pared by 5 bases and J by 4 bases, with 11 bases between. CDR3 region: CASSFTGFTEAFF. Here the CDR3 DNA reads TGTGCCAGTAGTTTCACAGGGTTCACTGAAGCTTTCTTT.

This clone was observed a single time. The chain recombines TRBV2 with TRBJ2-7, with 8 bases fitting TRBD1. The CDR3 loop spans 14 amino acids. V shed 7 bases, J shed 3 bases, and the junction held 8 bases outside the gene matches. Looked up from germline, CDR1 is SNHLY and CDR2 is FYNNEI. The CDR3 nucleotides read TGTGCCAGCAATCACGGACAGGGCCTCTACGAGCAGTACTTC. This encodes CASNHGQGLYEQYF. Filled out from reference TRBV2 and TRBJ2-7, the complete variable domain reads EPEVTQTPSHQVTQMGQEVILRCVPISNHLYFYWYRQILGQKVEFLVSFYNNEISEKSEIFDDQFSVERPDGSNFTLKIRSTKLEDSAMYFCASNHGQGLYEQYFGPGTRLTVT.

This chain links TRBV5-4 with TRBJ2-7; TRBD1 might be the D (6 bases). Trimming pared 4 bases from V and 7 bases from J, leaving 15 bases between. Germline V CDR1 and CDR2: SGHNT, YYREEE (reference sequence). This CDR3 comprises 13 residues. The CDR3 region has the DNA TGTGCCAGCAGCCCCCTGACCGGGACAGAGCAGTACTTC. Translated: CASSPLTGTEQYF.

The V call is TRBV5-1, the J call TRBJ2-7; 7 nucleotides align to TRBD1. V gave up 1 base and J gave up 0 bases; unmatched junction bases: 7. This CDR3 is built from 16 residues. From germline, CDR1 is SGHRS and CDR2 YFSETQ. Written as DNA, the CDR3 is TGCGCCAGCAGCTTGACGGTGGACAGGCCCTCCTACGAGCAGTACTTC. This translates into CASSLTVDRPSYEQYF.

This chain uses TRBV28 with TRBJ2-2; no firm D call. V lost 1 base and J 1 base, leaving 13 bases between the germline ends. Germline assignment: CDR1 MDHEN and CDR2 SYDVKM. The CDR3 totals 17 residues. The CDR3 sequence is CASSLSRWTENTGELFF. Written as DNA, the CDR3 is TGTGCCAGCAGTTTATCGAGGTGGACCGAGAACACCGGGGAGCTGTTTTTT.